This section outlines one T cell receptor beta chain sequence together with its context. Data came from immunoSEQ multiplex PCR; TCRdb stores just in-frame clones and leaves some out. The sample comprises 150,000 to 250,000 clones, approximately 84% of which are singletons, and 6.5% to 7% rests with the top ten. This CDR3 has 17 amino acids. The ends lost 2 bases at V and 6 bases at J; junction bases unmatched: 8. Per germline, CDR1 SGHKS and CDR2 YYEKEE (reference sequence). This sample was taken from a study of blood T cell repertoires in COVID-19. The sequenced sample was peripheral blood. The V call is TRBV5-5, the J call TRBJ1-6, with 10 bases that match TRBD1. The clonotype was recovered from a human donor with acute or convalescent COVID-19. The donor label of this sample is uncertain. This CDR3 reads CASSLGGWDRGNSPLHF. Written as DNA, the CDR3 is TGTGCCAGCAGCTTAGGTGGATGGGACAGGGGTAATTCACCCCTCCACTTT.